The text below deals with one TCR beta chain. In the authors' workflow: Counts of nucleated cells, estimated from reference gene primer amplification, were obtained. Libraries were prepared by immunoSEQ multiplex PCR; TCRdb keeps only in-frame clonotypes and omits some of them. D and trimming were read from the DNA, whereas the V and J calls and clone size are those reported in that table. The table lists about 250,000 clones, about four fifths of them singletons. The record originates from a study of blood T cell repertoires in COVID-19. Study information: The United States, Italy and Spain supplied acute and convalescent COVID-19 samples.

This CDR3 has 15 residues. CDR1 and CDR2 from the germline V gene are MDHEN and SYDVKM. J gave up 7 bases and V 3 bases, and 7 bases lay outside the gene matches. The sequence was obtained from a man between 50 and 59 years old with acute or convalescent COVID-19. The source material was peripheral blood. The V and J genes are TRBV28 and TRBJ1-4; 8 nucleotides line up with TRBD1. The CDR3 DNA reads as TGTGCCAGCAGTTTTGTTTCTGGACAGGGTGAAAAACTGTTTTTT. This encodes CASSFVSGQGEKLFF.